Reported below is one T cell receptor beta chain. What it binds is unknown. This sample was included in a study of shared clonotypes between healthy human individuals. The wider study: The plates for each donor numbered three CD4 naive, three CD4 memory, two CD8 naive and one CD8 memory. Study-wide findings and caveats: Sequencing of the sorted subsets was shown by rarefaction to be incomplete despite large depth.

Naive-designated CD8 cells lacked CD45RO, were positively enriched for CCR7, and omitted terminally differentiated effector memory CD45RA+ cells. Profiled with immunoSEQ multiplex PCR; TCRdb holds only in-frame clones, not every one. The table records nearly 2 million clones, approximately 94% of them present only once. This CDR3 has 13 residues. The V gene's germline CDR1 is SGHRS and CDR2 YFSETQ. Trimming removed 7 bases from V and 0 bases from J, with 10 bases in between. The clonotype comes from a man in his late teens or twenties in good health. V usage is TRBV5-1 and J usage is TRBJ2-5, with D perhaps matching TRBD1 (6 bases). Material for sequencing was naive CD8+ T cells sorted from blood. CDR3 in DNA: TGCGCCAGCTTTGGACAGAACCAAGAGACCCAGTACTTC. This translates into CASFGQNQETQYF.